The clone carrying this T cell receptor beta chain was picked up one time. What it binds is not known. This CDR3 is 14 amino acids long. Trimming took 7 bases from V and 5 from J; bases not matched to a gene: 8. CDR1 and CDR2 (germline): SGHNT, YENEEA. This sample stems from a study of cytomegalovirus exposure and HLA in healthy donors. Study-level findings and limits: The likely origin of a cluster of highly shared sequence variants was a sequencing artifact.

This PCR relied on a set of 60 Vbeta primers and 13 Jbeta primers. Libraries were prepared by immunoSEQ multiplex PCR; TCRdb keeps only in-frame clonotypes and omits some of them. The sample consists of about 180,000 clones, roughly three quarters of them appearing once. The TCR was taken from a woman in her forties or fifties in good health and CMV-seropositive. The sample was PBMCs. The rearrangement joins TRBV11-3 to TRBJ2-1; 7 bases line up with TRBD1. CDR3 in amino acids: CASTLKGADNEQFF. The CDR3 DNA follows: TGTGCCAGCACCCTCAAGGGGGCTGACAATGAGCAGTTCTTC.